The T cell receptor (beta chain) under discussion was sequenced for a study of blood T cell repertoires in COVID-19. The CDR3 length is 13 residues. Per germline, CDR1 SGHTA and CDR2 FQGNSA. The V gene end was trimmed by 5 bases and the J gene end by 4 bases; junction bases not matched to a gene: 2. Data came from immunoSEQ multiplex PCR; TCRdb stores just in-frame clones and leaves some out. The sample lists nearly 200,000 clones; more than 65% were seen once. What was sequenced was PBMCs or T cells enriched from blood (not recorded which). This receptor was obtained from a man aged 35 to 55 who had recovered from COVID-19. The chain employs TRBV7-2 and TRBJ1-5; 7 positions match TRBD1. In DNA, the CDR3 is TGTGCCAGCAGCCCGGACAGGAATCAGCCCCAGCATTTT. Translation: CASSPDRNQPQHF.